Shown below are 10 T cell receptor beta chains from a single sample sequenced in a study of vaccination and CD4 T cells after COVID-19 (dated by TCRdb to between 2021 and 2024). Library generation was performed with PCR. The listed sequencing device is Illumina iSeq 100. TCR sequencing of DNA from cultured CD4+ T cells used the Oncomine TCR Beta short-read assay at the Johns Hopkins FTIC core. TCRdb ran its own pipeline on the public reads, namely fastp trimming at Q25 and MiXCR clone calling, and kept in-frame beta chains. Every distinct CDR3 protein forms one entry, paired with its most common genes and DNA. This sample holds approximately 7,700 distinct CDR3 sequences; about three fifths were observed only once. Of the sample, 25% to 35% falls within the top ten clones. Their antigens are not known. The treatment or condition label here, explained by the study, means: roughly 10-day PBMC culture with coronavirus spike peptide pools or control peptides (ViraFEST assay).

Sequenced input: CD4+ T cells from blood, cultured in vitro. These receptors originate from a human donor who had recovered from COVID-19.

The rearrangement joins TRBV20-1 to TRBJ2-1, with 9 bases matching TRBD1. Trimming took 3 bases from V and 8 from J; bases not matched to a gene: 2. The CDR3 totals 12 residues. Germline V gives CDR1 DFQATT, CDR2 SNEGSKA (reference sequence). The CDR3 sequence is CSARRTGDEQFF. For the CDR3, the DNA is TGCAGTGCTAGGCGGACAGGGGATGAGCAGTTCTTC.

The chain is built from TRBV24-1 and TRBJ2-1, with 8 bases lining up with TRBD2. Trimming cost V 3 bases and J 3 bases; bases outside gene matches: 6. The CDR3 has 16 amino acids. Germline V gene sequence: CDR1 KGHDR, CDR2 SFDVKD. The CDR3 coding sequence is TGTGCCACCAGTGATAGCGGGGGTTCGTTCTACAATGAGCAGTTCTTC. As protein: CATSDSGGSFYNEQFF.

The chain recombines TRBV7-3 with TRBJ1-6; 9 nucleotides agree with TRBD1. With V trimmed by 6 bases and J by 10 bases, 13 bases remained unmatched. CDR1 and CDR2 (germline): SGHTA, FQGTGA. The CDR3 sequence is 16 residues long. The CDR3 is CASRDPGQGTNSPLHF. As DNA, the CDR3 is TGTGCCAGCAGGGACCCGGGACAGGGAACGAACTCACCCCTCCACTTT.

This rearrangement joins TRBV15 to TRBJ2-1; 12 bases align to TRBD1. The germline V gene has CDR1 LNHNV and CDR2 YYDKDF (reference sequence). V lost 1 base to trimming and J lost 9 bases; unmatched junction nucleotides: 10. This CDR3 spans 17 amino acids. The CDR3 is CATSRAPPGQGAIEQFF. CDR3 nucleotides: TGTGCCACCAGCAGAGCCCCTCCGGGACAGGGGGCGATTGAGCAGTTCTTC.

This clonotype is a singleton in its sample. The V and J genes are TRBV11-2 and TRBJ1-2; TRBD1 is a possible D gene (6 bases). CDR1 SGHAT and CDR2 FQNNGV come from the germline V gene. V was shortened by 5 bases and J by 0 bases, with 13 bases between the two germline ends. The CDR3 covers 15 residues. CDR3 DNA sequence: TGTGCCAGCAGCCGAGACAGGTTGCCTAACTATGGCTACACCTTC. Encoded protein: CASSRDRLPNYGYTF.

This clonotype was seen only a few times. This chain links TRBV6-1 with TRBJ2-5; D is ambiguous. The CDR3 consists of 13 residues. Looked up from germline, CDR1 is MNHNS and CDR2 is SASEGT. With 7 bases removed from V and 3 bases from J, the gap between germline ends came to 12 bases. The CDR3 sequence is CASKVSLEETQYF. The DNA of the CDR3 is TGTGCCAGCAAGGTCTCCCTGGAAGAGACCCAGTACTTC.

The chain uses TRBV20-1 and TRBJ1-2; D is undetermined. Germline CDR1 DFQATT, CDR2 SNEGSKA (reference sequence). V shed 6 bases and J shed 0 bases, with 8 bases lying between them. The length of the CDR3 is 12 residues. CDR3 region: CSAHGANYGYTF. For the CDR3, the DNA is TGCAGTGCCCATGGAGCTAACTATGGCTACACCTTC.

This chain uses TRBV6-2 or TRBV6-3 with TRBJ1-3; D is undetermined. Trimming removed 7 bases at V and 0 bases at J, with 10 bases between. This CDR3 comprises 14 residues. CDR1 and CDR2 from the germline V gene are MNHEY and SVGEGT. CDR3 sequence reads: CASTGVSSGNTIYF. The CDR3 DNA sequence: TGTGCCAGCACCGGGGTGAGCTCTGGAAACACCATATATTTT.

This sequence joins TRBV12-3 or TRBV12-4 and TRBJ1-6; a weak D match, TRBD1 (5 bases). V dropped 5 bases and J dropped 0 bases, with 14 bases sitting between them. The CDR3 loop spans 17 amino acids. CDR3: CASSHLQVSSYNSPLHF. The CDR3 DNA is TGTGCCAGCAGTCACCTACAGGTGAGCTCCTATAATTCACCCCTCCACTTT.

This sequence joins TRBV15 and TRBJ2-7; D not resolved. The CDR3 spans 14 residues. Trimming took 0 bases from V and 3 from J, leaving 9 bases between them. In germline, CDR1 is LNHNV, CDR2 YYDKDF (reference sequence). The CDR3 bases are TGTGCCACCAGCAGAGATGTAAACGACTACGAGCAGTACTTC. Amino acids: CATSRDVNDYEQYF.